This T cell receptor (beta chain) was observed in a study of CD8+CD57+ T cells in acquired aplastic anemia. Regarding the study as a whole: The study found no significant CD8+ Simpson's diversity difference between patients and controls. It was found that twenty-nine CD8+ CDR3 sequences were shared between patients and controls.

Sequencing involved patients with CD8+CD57+ cell expansion previously shown by flow cytometry. Each of the patients presented with severe acquired aplastic anemia. Researchers used genomic DNA as the template to profile TCR beta VDJ and CDR3. TCRdb redid the calling of the reads with MiXCR, one entry per CDR3 protein. The repertoire has approximately 470,000 distinct CDR3 sequences, around 32% of them found once; the top ten carry about 0.8%. Concerning this clonotype: As yet, its antigen is unknown. A much more abundant neighbour one base away suggests this may be a read error.

The CDR3 is 13 amino acids. The V and J ends lost 4 bases and 5 bases, in that order; junction bases with no gene match: 6. Germline loops: CDR1 DFQATT, CDR2 SNEGSKA (reference sequence). Material: sorted CD4+, CD8+, or CD8+CD57+ T cells (not recorded which) from PBMCs. The TCR originated in a human donor with aplastic anemia. This chain joins TRBV20-1 and TRBJ2-5, with TRBD1 identical over 8 bases. The CDR3 loop is CSAMRTGPETQYF. CDR3 sequence (DNA): TGCAGTGCTATGAGGACAGGGCCTGAGACCCAGTACTTC.